This T cell receptor beta chain was sequenced for a study of cytomegalovirus exposure and HLA in healthy donors (TCRdb year 2017). At the level of the whole study: According to an earlier analysis of several hundred of the donors, some 180 million T cells yielded over 90 million unique TCR beta sequences and about 300 Gb of sequence data. Among about 390 genotyped donors of the cohort, an average of approximately 240,000 unique TCR beta nucleotide sequences were sequenced per donor, approximately 20% of them non-productive. A separate validation cohort of roughly 120 different subjects was used in addition to the approximately 700-subject first cohort. Roughly 5 DR-DQ haplotypes were handled as single units for association and clustering, since linkage in the cohort was strong. The later analysis used no new phenotypic data to find candidate immune exposures, relying instead on TCR beta sequences and their occurrence across donors. Alongside the repertoire data, information on donor age, sex, ethnicity and CMV serostatus was compiled. Every repertoire in the discovery cohort had been generated on one and the same sequencing platform. An earlier analysis of some 500 of the donors applied high-throughput TCR beta sequencing to assess whether each TCR beta V gene segment acted as functional or pseudogenic. In a later genetic analysis, genome-wide SNP genotypes for 398 of the 666 donors were used, and that subset was treated as a discovery cohort. The T cell repertoires of some 670 subjects were profiled by immunosequencing and related to cytomegalovirus serostatus. A later analysis re-examined previously published TCR beta repertoires from more than 550 donors and added high-resolution HLA genotyping to investigate patterns of TCR occurrence. The study aimed to test whether signatures of past pathogen exposure could be identified by cataloging public T cell receptors. Among the approximately 400 genotyped donors, approximately 82% belonged to the genetic ancestry cluster associated with self-reported Caucasian donors. The number of typed donors differed by locus: about 620-640 for A, B, C, DRB1 and DQB1; some 540 for DQA1; approximately 600 for DPA1; and roughly 450 for DPB1. An early release covering 550 to 700 HLA-typed donors comprised about 290 gigabases of sequencing data and around 85 million unique TCR sequences. Class I and class II HLA loci were covered by the typing at four-digit resolution. To predict cytomegalovirus infection status, the study brought together high-throughput TCR immunosequencing, statistical association of individual TCRs with disease status, and machine learning. Overall study outcomes, separate from this receptor: According to a later genetic analysis, donors in an Asian-associated ancestry cluster had fewer N-insertions in productive TCRs than the approximately 650-donor mean. Some IMGT-functional V segments, including TRBV6-2 and TRBV6-3, could not be distinguished by the 87-base-pair reads and were therefore excluded. In a later analysis, several top co-occurrence clusters were reported to appear linked to parvovirus B19, influenza, CMV and Epstein-Barr virus. While some public TCRs were present in many individuals, most TCR sequences turned up only very rarely across donors. In vitro tests confirmed that a few of the cytomegalovirus-associated TCR beta chains recognize cytomegalovirus antigens. In this cohort, only TCR beta chains were sequenced, and detectable features were limited by the absence of alpha or paired-chain data. A further reported finding was that TCR beta sequences accurately predicted the HLA-A and HLA-B alleles for most subjects in the first cohort. According to a later analysis, most CMV-associated TCR beta chains appeared to be HLA-restricted, and the HLA associations seemed to be driven largely by CMV exposure. Assigning TCR associations to individual alleles was difficult when HLA alleles, especially DR and DQ, strongly co-occurred. A later analysis found that TCR association rates varied across HLA loci, with DRB1 alleles showing the most associated TCRs and HLA-C alleles the fewest. A cluster of highly shared sequence variants was judged likely to be a technical artifact of the sequencing pipeline. Roughly uniform sequencing depth across donors was assumed in presence/absence analyses, although this assumption may not hold. It was suggested by the authors that the approach could potentially be generalized to other disease states and immunological phenotypes. The classifier was reported to diagnose cytomegalovirus status with high specificity and sensitivity in both the original cohort and the validation cohort. A later genetic analysis associated a missense DCLRE1C variant with V-gene and J-gene trimming of TCR beta chains, and an independent cohort replicated the association. Specific HLA alleles were associated with 15,000 to 20,000 TCR beta sequences at a false discovery rate of 0.05 in a later analysis. Because counts were too low, seventeen rarely observed V segments, including chromosome 9 orphons, were excluded from the earlier analysis of 587 of the donors. In a later analysis, HLA-associated TCR beta chains were found to be more clonally expanded and to have lower generation probabilities than equally common non-associated chains. Linkage disequilibrium might explain the correlated functional status among segregating V segments, but an unknown experimental factor could not be excluded. CMV serostatus was the only immune exposure information available for the cohort. A total of 150 to 200 TCR beta chains were listed by the study as associated with cytomegalovirus. Because HLA typing was missing for some donors at each locus, association tests included only the typed subset. Broadly in line with IMGT annotations, most TCR beta V segments showed up in productive rearrangements about 87% or about 30% of the time in an earlier analysis of several hundred of the donors.

This clone was observed a single time. This receptor's antigen is unknown. Qualities for individual bases were not recorded, and no much larger clone is one base off. Library preparation used the immunoSEQ multiplex PCR assay. For the multiplex PCR, a mixture combining 60 forward primers for TCR Vbeta segments and 13 reverse primers for TCR Jbeta segments was used. Amplification of the CDR3 region of rearranged TCR beta genes was performed with a multiplex PCR assay on genomic DNA. On the Illumina HiSeq System, the amplified TCR beta libraries were sequenced as 87-base-pair reads. Under the source paper's analysis protocol: Across the roughly 700 repertoires, a later analysis counted approximately 83 million unique TCR beta chains, 9.5 million to 13 million of which were shared by at least two donors. To remove PCR and sequencing errors, raw reads were error-corrected and collapsed into unique sequences using a nearest-neighbor algorithm that merged closely related sequences. V, D and J gene segments were assigned by aligning CDR3 sequences to IMGT reference sequences. For a sequence to be retained, a match of at least six nucleotides to both a V gene segment and a J gene segment was required. A rearrangement was called productive if the CDR3 had no stop codons and remained in frame with V and J, and every other rearrangement was called non-productive. CDR3 was defined by IMGT convention, running from the second conserved V-encoded cysteine to the conserved J-encoded phenylalanine. Sequences without an unambiguous match to a single V gene segment were excluded from the earlier analysis of 587 of the donors. In an earlier analysis of approximately 590 of the donors, a V segment was called functional when productive rearrangements were above 56.7%, and segregating when the standard deviation between donors exceeded 5%. A statistical classification framework was built to diagnose cytomegalovirus status from the catalog of TCR beta chain sequences. V and J gene assignment, in a later analysis, came from comparing TCR nucleotide sequences with IMGT/GENE-DB human TR gene sequences. In a later analysis, CDR3 sequences and most-parsimonious VDJ recombination scenarios were assigned using the TCRdist pipeline. In a later analysis, each TCR beta chain was defined by its CDR3 amino acid sequence together with its V-gene family, and reads lacking a unique V-gene family were excluded. As a way to deal with suspected cross-contamination and a sequencing artifact, a later analysis dropped 592 nucleotide sequences that were highly shared and had low generation probability. In a later analysis, a clonal expansion index was calculated for each public chain from normalized within-repertoire ranks of inferred template counts. A later analysis computed generation probabilities with a VDJ recombination model fitted to out-of-frame rearrangements, and checked the results against IGoR. In a later analysis, TCR-TCR, TCR-HLA and TCR-CMV co-occurrence was scored with hypergeometric tests, and a repertoire-size bias correction was applied to TCR pairs. A later analysis estimated false discovery rates by permuting HLA or CMV assignments 20 times. A later analysis grouped co-occurring TCRs with DBSCAN, adding TCRdist sequence similarity when clustering within HLA-allele-positive subsets. Repertoires with fewer than 30,000 or more than 120,000 public chains were left out of co-occurrence clustering, as were about 5 repertoires with anomalous nucleotide sharing. In TCRdb, the immuneACCESS table is reduced to in-frame sequences with V and J assigned. These tables do not hold every clone; where another copy was compared, an unresolved V gene accounts for under half, and the others remain unexplained. V, J and clone size reflect that table, while D and trimming were determined from the DNA. The sample includes 220,000 or so clones, with approximately 68% observed a single time. Roughly 2% of the sample lies in the top ten.

The cohort consisted of more than 650 healthy bone marrow donors. At the time of sampling, all cohort members were nominally healthy, though unrecorded immune exposures were likely present. The donor tested CMV seronegative and was one of the 352 seronegative cohort members. Every donor gave a peripheral blood sample, and the peripheral blood mononuclear cells from that sample were used for TCR beta sequencing. Genomic DNA was extracted from the blood cell samples with the Qiagen DNeasy Blood Extraction Kit. The junction carries 10 bases between V and J, which are trimmed by 6 bases and 2 bases respectively. CDR1 and CDR2, looked up from the germline V gene, are ENHRY and SYGVKD. There are 14 amino acids in the CDR3, from cysteine to phenylalanine inclusive. Only the CDR3 portion is preserved as DNA: 42 bases, with reading frame beginning at the first base.

The V and J segments used are TRBV10-3 and TRBJ1-4, with the D gene not clear enough to name. Sequencing was performed on PBMCs. The TCR was taken from a woman aged 30 to 39 in good health and CMV-seronegative. The DNA reads as follows: TGTGCCATCAGGGGAGGACCGACTAATGAAAAACTGTTTTTT. It translates to CAIRGGPTNEKLFF.